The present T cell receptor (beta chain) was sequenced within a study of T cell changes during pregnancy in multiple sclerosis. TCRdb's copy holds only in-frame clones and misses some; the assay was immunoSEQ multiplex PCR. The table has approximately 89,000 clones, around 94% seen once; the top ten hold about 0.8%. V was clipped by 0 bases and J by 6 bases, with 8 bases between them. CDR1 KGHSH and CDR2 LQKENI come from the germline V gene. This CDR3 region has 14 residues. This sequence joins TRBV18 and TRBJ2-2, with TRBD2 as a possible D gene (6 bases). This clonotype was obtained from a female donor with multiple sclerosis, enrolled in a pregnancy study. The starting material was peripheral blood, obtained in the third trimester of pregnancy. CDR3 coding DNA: TGTGCCAGCTCACCACCCATAGCGGCCGGGGAGCTGTTTTTT. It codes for CASSPPIAAGELFF.